This TCR beta chain was profiled in a study of regulatory T cells in long-lasting Graves disease. General study findings and limits: Whereas new patients shared 1,000 or so public clonotypes, persistent patients shared more, at about 2,700. Exclusively peripheral blood, rather than thyroid tissue, was studied.

The germline V gene has CDR1 LNHDA and CDR2 SQIVND (reference sequence). V was shortened by 6 bases and J by 0 bases, with 15 bases between the two germline ends. The CDR3 length is 16 residues. Time point defined: newly diagnosed GD, antithyroid drugs for less than 3 months. Researchers made the TCR library from RNA that was extracted from PBMCs. Turning to this clonotype: What it recognizes is unknown.

Library construction for TCR beta used iRepertoire HTBI primers and Arm-PCR of CDR3 regions. From the multiplex PCR reads, TCRdb called clonotypes with MiXCR, one entry per CDR3 protein. The sample holds over 500,000 distinct CDR3 sequences, approximately 15% seen once. A further study also used this sample, focusing on T cells in Graves' hyperthyroidism and ophthalmopathy.

This receptor was obtained from a woman aged 25 to 39 with Graves disease. Sequenced material: peripheral blood mononuclear cells (PBMCs), taken at new diagnosis, from a patient treated with antithyroid drugs. This sequence joins TRBV19 and TRBJ2-1; D might be TRBD1 (6 bases). The chain's CDR3 is CASRATGLSSYNEQFF. The DNA for the CDR3 is TGTGCCAGTAGAGCCACAGGGTTAAGCTCCTACAATGAGCAGTTCTTC. The whole variable domain, filled in from reference TRBV19 and TRBJ2-1, reads DGGITQSPKYLFRKEGQNVTLSCEQNLNHDAMYWYRQDPGQGLRLIYYSQIVNDFQKGDIAEGYSVSREKKESFPLTVTSAQKNPTAFYLCASRATGLSSYNEQFFGPGTRLTVL.